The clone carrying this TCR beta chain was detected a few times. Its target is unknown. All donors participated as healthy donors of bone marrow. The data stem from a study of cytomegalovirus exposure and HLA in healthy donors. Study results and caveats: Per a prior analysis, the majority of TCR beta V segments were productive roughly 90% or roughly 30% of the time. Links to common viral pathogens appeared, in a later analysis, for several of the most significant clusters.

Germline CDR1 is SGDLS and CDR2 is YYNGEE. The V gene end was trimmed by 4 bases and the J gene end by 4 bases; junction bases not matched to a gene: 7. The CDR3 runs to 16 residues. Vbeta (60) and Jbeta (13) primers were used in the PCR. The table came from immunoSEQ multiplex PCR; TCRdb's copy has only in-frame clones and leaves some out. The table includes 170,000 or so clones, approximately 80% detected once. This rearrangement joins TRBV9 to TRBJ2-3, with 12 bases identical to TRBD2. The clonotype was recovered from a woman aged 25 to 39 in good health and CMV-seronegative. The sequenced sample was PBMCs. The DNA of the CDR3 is TGTGCCAGCAGCATCAGACTAGCGGGAGTCGCAGATACGCAGTATTTT. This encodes CASSIRLAGVADTQYF.